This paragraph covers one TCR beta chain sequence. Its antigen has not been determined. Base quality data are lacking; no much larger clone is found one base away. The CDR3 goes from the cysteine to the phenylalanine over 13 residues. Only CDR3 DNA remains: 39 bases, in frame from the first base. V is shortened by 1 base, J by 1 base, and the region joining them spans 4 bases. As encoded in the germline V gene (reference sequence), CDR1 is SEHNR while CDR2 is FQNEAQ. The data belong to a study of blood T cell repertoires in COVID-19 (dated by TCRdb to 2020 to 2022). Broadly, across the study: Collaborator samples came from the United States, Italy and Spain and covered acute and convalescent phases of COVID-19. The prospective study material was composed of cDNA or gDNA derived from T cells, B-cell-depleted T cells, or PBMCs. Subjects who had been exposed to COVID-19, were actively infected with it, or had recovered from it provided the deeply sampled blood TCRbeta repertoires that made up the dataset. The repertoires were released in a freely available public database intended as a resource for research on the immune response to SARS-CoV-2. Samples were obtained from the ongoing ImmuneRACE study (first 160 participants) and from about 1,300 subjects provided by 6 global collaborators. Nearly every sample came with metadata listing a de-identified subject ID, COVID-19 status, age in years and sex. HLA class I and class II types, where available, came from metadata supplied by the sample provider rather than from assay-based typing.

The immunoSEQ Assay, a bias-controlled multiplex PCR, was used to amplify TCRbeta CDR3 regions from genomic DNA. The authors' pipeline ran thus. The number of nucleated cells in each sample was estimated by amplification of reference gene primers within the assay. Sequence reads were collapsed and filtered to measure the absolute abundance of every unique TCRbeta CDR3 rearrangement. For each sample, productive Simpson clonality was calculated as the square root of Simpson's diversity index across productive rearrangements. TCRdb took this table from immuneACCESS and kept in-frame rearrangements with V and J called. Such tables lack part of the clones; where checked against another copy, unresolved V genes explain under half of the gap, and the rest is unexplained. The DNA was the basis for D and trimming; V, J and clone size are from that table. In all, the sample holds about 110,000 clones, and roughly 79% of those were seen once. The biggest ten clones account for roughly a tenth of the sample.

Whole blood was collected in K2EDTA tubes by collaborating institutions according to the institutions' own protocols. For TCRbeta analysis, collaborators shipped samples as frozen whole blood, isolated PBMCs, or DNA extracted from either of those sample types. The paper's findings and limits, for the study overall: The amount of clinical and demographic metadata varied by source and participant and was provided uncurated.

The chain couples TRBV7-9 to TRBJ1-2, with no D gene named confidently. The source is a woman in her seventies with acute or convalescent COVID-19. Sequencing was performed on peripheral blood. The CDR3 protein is CASSLDNNYGYTF. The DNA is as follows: TGTGCCAGCAGCTTAGACAATAACTATGGCTACACCTTC.